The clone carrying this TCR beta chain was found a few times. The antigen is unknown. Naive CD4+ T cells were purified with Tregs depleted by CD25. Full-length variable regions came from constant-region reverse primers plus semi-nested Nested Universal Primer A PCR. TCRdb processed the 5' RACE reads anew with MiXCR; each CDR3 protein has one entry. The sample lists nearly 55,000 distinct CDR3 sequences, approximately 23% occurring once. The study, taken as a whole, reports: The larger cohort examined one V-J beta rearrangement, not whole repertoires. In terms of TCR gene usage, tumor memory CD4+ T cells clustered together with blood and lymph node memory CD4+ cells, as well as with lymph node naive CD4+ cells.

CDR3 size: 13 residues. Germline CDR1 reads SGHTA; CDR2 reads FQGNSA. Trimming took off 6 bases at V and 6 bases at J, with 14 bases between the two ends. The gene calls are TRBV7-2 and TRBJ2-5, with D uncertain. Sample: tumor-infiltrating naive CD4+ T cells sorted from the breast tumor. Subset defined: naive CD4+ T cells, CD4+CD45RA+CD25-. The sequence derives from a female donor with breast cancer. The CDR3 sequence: CASSPLLGKTQYF. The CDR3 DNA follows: TGTGCCAGCAGTCCATTATTGGGGAAGACCCAGTACTTC.